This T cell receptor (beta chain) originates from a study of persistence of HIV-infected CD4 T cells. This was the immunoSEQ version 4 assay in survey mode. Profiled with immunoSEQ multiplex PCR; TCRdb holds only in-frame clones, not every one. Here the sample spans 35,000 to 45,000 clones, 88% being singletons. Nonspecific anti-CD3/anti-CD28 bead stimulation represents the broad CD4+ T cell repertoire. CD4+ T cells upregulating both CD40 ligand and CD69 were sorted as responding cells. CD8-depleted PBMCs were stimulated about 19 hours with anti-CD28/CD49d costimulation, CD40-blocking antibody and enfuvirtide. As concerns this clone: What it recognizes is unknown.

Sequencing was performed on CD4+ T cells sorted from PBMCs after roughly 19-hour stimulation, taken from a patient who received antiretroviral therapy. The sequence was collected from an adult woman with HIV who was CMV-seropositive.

The CDR3 region is CSASPALYGYTF. The CDR3 nucleotides are TGCAGTGCTAGTCCAGCCCTCTATGGCTACACCTTC. The rearrangement uses TRBV20-1 and TRBJ1-2; D gene unclear. The V gene lost 3 bases and the J gene lost 4 bases, with 9 bases spanning the gap. This CDR3 spans 12 amino acids. Germline CDR1 reads DFQATT; CDR2 reads SNEGSKA (reference sequence).